A selection of T cell receptor beta chains follows, all from one sample in a study of neoadjuvant anti-PD-1 for oral cavity cancer. Profiling relied on immunoSEQ multiplex PCR, and the TCRdb table lists in-frame clones only, not all of them. The repertoire holds some 9,000 clones, with 60% to 75% as singletons. The source material was PBMCs, sampled after nivolumab (anti-PD-1) treatment. The receptors originated from a person aged 40 to 85 with oral cavity squamous cell carcinoma. Each CDR3 is given with its conserved first and last residue. D genes are given only for firm matches. Size is omitted from some rows. Given values are once, few, many or a class for expanded clones.

abundance: -; j_gene: TRBJ1-6; v_gene: TRBV14; d_gene: -; CDR3nt: TGTGCCAGCAGTTCCTTCTCCTATAATTCACCCCTCCACTTT; CDR3aa: CASSSFSYNSPLHF
abundance: -; j_gene: TRBJ1-5; v_gene: TRBV6-1; d_gene: -; CDR3nt: TGTGCCAGCAGTGAACTACTGGACGGATATCAGCCCCAGCATTTT; CDR3aa: CASSELLDGYQPQHF
abundance: -; j_gene: TRBJ2-3; v_gene: TRBV11-3; d_gene: -; CDR3nt: TGTGCCAGCAGCCCCGGGGGTGGGCCCACAGATACGCAGTATTTT; CDR3aa: CASSPGGGPTDTQYF
abundance: -; j_gene: TRBJ1-1; v_gene: TRBV2; d_gene: -; CDR3nt: TGTGCCAGCAGTGATACAGTGAACACTGAAGCTTTCTTT; CDR3aa: CASSDTVNTEAFF
abundance: -; j_gene: TRBJ1-4; v_gene: TRBV7-6; d_gene: TRBD1; CDR3nt: TGTGCCAGCAGCAGACAGGGGGCGAGGGTTTCAACTAATGAAAAACTGTTTTTT; CDR3aa: CASSRQGARVSTNEKLFF
abundance: -; j_gene: TRBJ1-5; v_gene: TRBV6-5; d_gene: -; CDR3nt: TGTGCCAGCAGTTACTCAGGGGATCAGCCCCAGCATTTT; CDR3aa: CASSYSGDQPQHF
abundance: few; j_gene: TRBJ1-6; v_gene: TRBV5-1; d_gene: TRBD1; CDR3nt: TGCGCCAGCTCGAGCTATAGGACAGGCGCACCCCTCCACTTT; CDR3aa: CASSSYRTGAPLHF
abundance: few; j_gene: TRBJ2-7; v_gene: TRBV9; d_gene: -; CDR3nt: TGTGCCAGCAGCCGAAGTCCGACAGGTGGCTACGAGCAGTACTTC; CDR3aa: CASSRSPTGGYEQYF
abundance: -; j_gene: TRBJ2-3; v_gene: TRBV4-2; d_gene: TRBD2; CDR3nt: TGTGCCAGCAGCCAAGATCCTTGGGGGAGCGGGGGGTTCACAGATACGCAGTATTTT; CDR3aa: CASSQDPWGSGGFTDTQYF
abundance: -; j_gene: TRBJ1-2; v_gene: TRBV11-2; d_gene: -; CDR3nt: TGTGCCAGCAGCTTAGTACCGGGCCGTGGCTACACCTTC; CDR3aa: CASSLVPGRGYTF
abundance: -; j_gene: TRBJ2-1; v_gene: TRBV7-8; d_gene: -; CDR3nt: TGTGCCAGCAGCCCCCGCAATGAGCAGTTCTTC; CDR3aa: CASSPRNEQFF
abundance: -; j_gene: TRBJ1-5; v_gene: TRBV6-5; d_gene: -; CDR3nt: TGTGCCAGCAGAAGACGGACGAATCAGCCCCAGCATTTT; CDR3aa: CASRRRTNQPQHF
abundance: -; j_gene: TRBJ1-1; v_gene: TRBV9; d_gene: -; CDR3nt: TGTGCCAGCAGCCCCCGGGTCGGGAGAACTGAAGCTTTCTTT; CDR3aa: CASSPRVGRTEAFF
abundance: -; j_gene: TRBJ1-5; v_gene: TRBV10-2; d_gene: TRBD1; CDR3nt: TGCGCCACCTCGGACAGGGACGTTGGGCCCCAGCATTTT; CDR3aa: CATSDRDVGPQHF
abundance: -; j_gene: TRBJ2-1; v_gene: TRBV10-3; d_gene: TRBD2; CDR3nt: TGTGCCATCAGTGAGTCGAGGCCGGGAGGGCCCGACAATGAGCAGTTCTTC; CDR3aa: CAISESRPGGPDNEQFF
abundance: once; j_gene: TRBJ1-3; v_gene: TRBV5-1; d_gene: -; CDR3nt: TGCGCCAGCAGGTCCGGGAACACCATATATTTT; CDR3aa: CASRSGNTIYF
abundance: -; j_gene: TRBJ1-3; v_gene: TRBV5-4; d_gene: -; CDR3nt: TGTGCCAGCAGCCCTGGCGGGGTGTCGTCGGGAAACACCATATATTTT; CDR3aa: CASSPGGVSSGNTIYF
abundance: -; j_gene: TRBJ2-3; v_gene: TRBV6-1; d_gene: TRBD2; CDR3nt: TGTGCCAGCAGTGTTCGCCGGACTAGAGGTCTGCTGAGCACAGATACGCAGTATTTT; CDR3aa: CASSVRRTRGLLSTDTQYF
abundance: -; j_gene: TRBJ2-2; v_gene: TRBV7-8; d_gene: TRBD2; CDR3nt: TGTGCCAGCAGCTTACCTAGCGGGGGGGCCGGGGAGCTGTTTTTT; CDR3aa: CASSLPSGGAGELFF
abundance: few; j_gene: TRBJ2-7; v_gene: TRBV30; d_gene: TRBD2; CDR3nt: TGTGCCTGGGGTTCTGGGGGGACTAGAACCTACGAGCAGTACTTC; CDR3aa: CAWGSGGTRTYEQYF
abundance: -; j_gene: TRBJ2-3; v_gene: TRBV11-2; d_gene: -; CDR3nt: TGTGCCAGCAGCCCCCGAGGGCGGATAGGCACAGATACGCAGTATTTT; CDR3aa: CASSPRGRIGTDTQYF
abundance: few; j_gene: TRBJ1-4; v_gene: TRBV2; d_gene: TRBD1; CDR3nt: TGTGCCAGCAGTGAAAGGGGAGGGACAGGGGTTTCGGAACTGTTTTTT; CDR3aa: CASSERGGTGVSELFF
abundance: -; j_gene: TRBJ2-2; v_gene: TRBV11-2; d_gene: -; CDR3nt: TGTGCCAGCAGCCCGGGTCCGGGGGCGACGAACACCGGGGAGCTGTTTTTT; CDR3aa: CASSPGPGATNTGELFF
abundance: few; j_gene: TRBJ1-5; v_gene: TRBV5-5; d_gene: TRBD1; CDR3nt: TGTGCCAGCAGCCCAGGACAGGGGCAACGGCCCCAGCATTTT; CDR3aa: CASSPGQGQRPQHF